What follows describes a single TCR beta chain. This table comes from immunoSEQ multiplex PCR, and its TCRdb copy is limited to in-frame clones, with some not included. In the table there are hundreds of thousands of clones, about 91% of which are singletons. CDR1 and CDR2 (germline): LGHDT, YNNKEL (reference sequence). J was trimmed by 0 bases and V by 0 bases; bases with no gene match: 10. The CDR3 runs 18 residues. This record belongs to a study of blood T cell repertoires in COVID-19. Study background: Sites across the United States, Italy and Spain contributed samples from acute and convalescent COVID-19.

Categorization into cohorts depended on clinical history that participants reported. Two negative PCRs, clearance, or symptom resolution were required of recovered Cohort 3 donors. The sequencing sample was made of PBMCs or T cells enriched from blood (not recorded which). This clonotype was obtained from a woman between 40 and 55 years old who had recovered from COVID-19. The V and J genes are TRBV3-1 (or the pseudogene TRBV3-2) and TRBJ2-7; TRBD1 matches at 8 bases. This CDR3 reads CASSQEDRVSGSSYEQYF. The DNA of the CDR3 is TGTGCCAGCAGCCAAGAGGACAGGGTCTCCGGGAGCTCCTACGAGCAGTACTTC.